These 22 T cell receptor beta chains were all obtained from the same sample, sequenced in a study of OX40 agonist ivuxolimab in advanced cancers. Clones were sequenced by immunoSEQ multiplex PCR, and TCRdb holds only the in-frame ones, with some missing. This table has some 97,000 clones, approximately 90% appearing once. The specimen was CD4+ or CD8+ T cells sorted from blood, collected in a trial of the OX40 agonist ivuxolimab. The receptors stem from an adult with an advanced solid tumor such as melanoma, head and neck, liver or kidney cancer.

This chain uses TRBV7-3 with TRBJ2-5, with 9 positions matching TRBD1. V dropped 5 bases and J dropped 4; count of bases not matched to a gene: 2. Germline V gene lookup returns CDR1 SGHTA and CDR2 FQGTGA. The CDR3 runs to 13 residues. The CDR3 loop reads CASSPGQGETQYF. The CDR3 DNA reads TGTGCCAGCAGCCCGGGACAGGGAGAGACCCAGTACTTC. Using reference TRBV7-3 and TRBJ2-5 for the parts outside the CDR3, the full variable domain is GAGVSQTPSNKVTEKGKYVELRCDPISGHTALYWYRQSLGQGPEFLIYFQGTGAADDSGLPNDRFFAVRPEGSVSTLKIQRTERGDSAVYLCASSPGQGETQYFGPGTRLLVL.

The chain links TRBV7-9 to TRBJ2-5, with 12 bases that match TRBD2. Germline-derived CDR1 and CDR2 are SEHNR and FQNEAQ (reference sequence). The CDR3 runs 16 residues. The trim removed 5 bases at V and 5 bases at J, leaving 9 bases unmatched. This CDR3 is CASSRPSGRGAETQYF. The CDR3 DNA reads TGTGCCAGCAGCCGACCTAGCGGGAGGGGTGCGGAGACCCAGTACTTC.

The sample holds one count of this clone. This chain joins TRBV18 and TRBJ2-2, with D possibly called TRBD1 or TRBD2 (6 bases each). The CDR3 spans 14 residues. Per the germline V gene, CDR1 is KGHSH and CDR2 is LQKENI. The ends were cut back, 6 bases at V and 1 base at J, with 9 bases in the middle. The CDR3 loop reads CASSRDKNTGELFF. The CDR3 DNA sequence: TGTGCCAGCTCGCGGGACAAGAACACCGGGGAGCTGTTTTTT.

The gene calls are TRBV9 and TRBJ2-3, with TRBD1 matching over 11 bases. The CDR3 sequence is 18 residues long. With V trimmed by 1 base and J by 1 base, 8 bases remained unmatched. CDR1 and CDR2 from the germline V gene are SGDLS and YYNGEE. CDR3 loop: CASSVSRTGGGGTDTQYF. The DNA for the CDR3 is TGTGCCAGCAGCGTATCCAGGACAGGGGGCGGAGGCACAGATACGCAGTATTTT.

Notes on this clone: Other DNA sequences in this sample translate to the same CDR3. The chain employs TRBV28 and TRBJ2-1; the match to TRBD2 covers 8 bases. Germline V gene data show CDR1 as MDHEN and CDR2 as SYDVKM. The CDR3 runs 14 residues. V lost 6 bases to trimming and J lost 2 bases; unmatched junction nucleotides: 3. CDR3 sequence (DNA): TGTGCCAGCAGGTTAGCGGGAACCTACAATGAGCAGTTCTTC. This sequence encodes CASRLAGTYNEQFF.

The chain is built from TRBV5-6 and TRBJ2-7; D not resolved. The CDR3 is 14 amino acids. Germline-derived CDR1 and CDR2 are SGHDT and YYEEEE. V lost 4 bases, J lost 4 bases, and 15 bases lay in between. CDR3 sequence: CASSLRGIGYEQYF. Written as DNA, the CDR3 is TGTGCCAGCAGCCTGCGAGGTATTGGGTACGAGCAGTACTTC.

This sequence joins TRBV7-2 and TRBJ2-7, with 10 nucleotides matching TRBD2. This CDR3 spans 14 amino acids. V lost 2 bases and J lost 5; bases outside the gene matches: 3. Germline V gives CDR1 SGHTA, CDR2 FQGNSA. CDR3 in amino acids: CASSLSGLANEQYF. CDR3 coding DNA: TGTGCCAGCAGCTTATCGGGACTAGCGAACGAGCAGTACTTC.

This clone was counted a few times. The chain has TRBV6-5 and TRBJ1-1; D is unresolved. The germline gives CDR1 MNHEY, CDR2 SVGAGI. This CDR3 comprises 12 residues. With 6 bases removed from V and 3 bases from J, the gap between germline ends came to 8 bases. CDR3 residues: CASRELHTEAFF. The CDR3 bases are TGTGCCAGCAGGGAGCTCCACACTGAAGCTTTCTTT.

This clone occurred once. The V gene is TRBV28, the J gene TRBJ2-3, with TRBD1 matching over 10 bases. The CDR3 spans 16 residues. Germline assignment: CDR1 MDHEN and CDR2 SYDVKM. The junction had 9 bases not matched to a gene; V was cut back by 4 bases and J by 5 bases. The CDR3 loop is CASSSPGTGVVDTQYF. The CDR3 DNA is TGTGCCAGCAGTTCACCCGGGACAGGGGTGGTAGATACGCAGTATTTT.

The V and J genes are TRBV29-1 and TRBJ2-7; TRBD2 aligns across 12 bases. There are 16 residues in the CDR3. Germline V CDR1 and CDR2: SQVTM, ANQGSEA. V dropped 4 bases and J dropped 0; count of bases not matched to a gene: 7. This CDR3 is CSVASTSGGSSYEQYF. CDR3 bases: TGCAGCGTTGCATCCACTAGCGGGGGGAGCTCCTACGAGCAGTACTTC.

This chain connects TRBV29-1 to TRBJ2-3, with 8 bases identical to TRBD1. The CDR3 runs 12 residues. CDR1 is SQVTM and CDR2 is ANQGSEA in the germline V gene. With 7 bases clipped from V and 3 bases from J, the junction kept 3 bases outside the gene matches. The DNA of the CDR3 is TGCAGCGGACAGGGGTGGACAGATACGCAGTATTTT. The encoded protein is CSGQGWTDTQYF.

This clone is a singleton in its sample. The chain has TRBV19 and TRBJ2-3; 13 positions match TRBD2. Germline CDR1 is LNHDA and CDR2 is SQIVND (reference sequence). The CDR3 sequence is 15 residues long. The CDR3 sequence: CAGLAGFLGTDTQYF. In DNA, the CDR3 is TGTGCGGGACTAGCGGGGTTTCTGGGCACAGATACGCAGTATTTT.

This chain uses TRBV9 with TRBJ2-7; 10 bases are shared with TRBD2. Losses at the gene ends were 0 bases for V and 5 bases for J; bases not matched to a gene: 11. The germline V gene encodes CDR1 SGDLS and CDR2 YYNGEE. This CDR3 comprises 17 residues. The CDR3 region is CASSVDPAGGPLNEQYF. The CDR3 DNA reads TGTGCCAGCAGCGTAGACCCAGCGGGAGGGCCATTGAACGAGCAGTACTTC.

This chain uses TRBV19 with TRBJ2-3; D may correspond to TRBD1 or TRBD2 (7 bases each). This CDR3 is built from 14 residues. The V end lost 9 bases, the J end lost 3 bases, and 16 bases lay between the germline ends. CDR1 LNHDA and CDR2 SQIVND come from the germline V gene (reference sequence). The CDR3 nucleotides are TGTGCCAGCCAAAACAGGGGAGGGACAGATACGCAGTATTTT. Its protein is CASQNRGGTDTQYF.

The V gene is TRBV28, the J gene TRBJ1-3; D is unclear. Germline assignment: CDR1 MDHEN and CDR2 SYDVKM. Trimming left V 6 bases short and J 0 bases short, with 9 bases between. There are 14 residues in the CDR3. CDR3 DNA sequence: TGTGCCAGCAGAAGCAGACGCTCTGGAAACACCATATATTTT. It translates to CASRSRRSGNTIYF.

The genes are TRBV5-4 and TRBJ2-1; 7 bases map to TRBD2. Germline V gene lookup returns CDR1 SGHNT and CDR2 YYREEE (reference sequence). The CDR3 covers 15 residues. V shed 2 bases and J 2 bases; nucleotides not matched to a gene: 4. CDR3 residues: CASSLTSETYNEQFF. DNA of the CDR3: TGTGCCAGCAGCTTAACTAGCGAGACCTACAATGAGCAGTTCTTC.

This chain connects TRBV10-3 to TRBJ2-7, with 8 positions matching TRBD1. The CDR3 is made up of 14 amino acids. Germline V lookup: CDR1 ENHRY, CDR2 SYGVKD. Unmatched junction bases numbered 5, after V lost 6 bases and J lost 1 base. The CDR3 DNA is TGTGCCATCAGCACCGGGACAGGTTCCTACGAGCAGTACTTC. Protein product: CAISTGTGSYEQYF.

The genes are TRBV5-6 and TRBJ2-7; weak D call: TRBD2 (5 bases). This CDR3 comprises 15 residues. With 4 bases removed from V and 5 bases from J, the gap between germline ends came to 19 bases. Germline V gives CDR1 SGHDT, CDR2 YYEEEE. In DNA form, the CDR3 reads TGTGCCAGCAGCGCTGCTGGCGGGCAGAGCCACGAGCAGTACTTC. Translated: CASSAAGGQSHEQYF.

This chain joins TRBV4-3 and TRBJ2-5; D is possibly TRBD2 (5 bases). The CDR3 length is 16 residues. Germline CDR1 is LGHNA and CDR2 is YSLEER. V was shortened by 0 bases and J by 2 bases, with 13 bases between the two germline ends. The CDR3 spells CASSQDLLEGQETQYF. The CDR3 DNA sequence: TGCGCCAGCAGCCAAGATCTGCTAGAGGGTCAAGAGACCCAGTACTTC.

The chain uses TRBV6-1 and TRBJ1-1; D is undetermined. There are 11 residues in the CDR3. Trimming took 11 bases from V and 1 from J, leaving 8 bases between them. CDR1 and CDR2 from the germline V gene are MNHNS and SASEGT. CDR3 sequence reads: CALRKNTEAFF. Written as DNA, the CDR3 is TGTGCCCTCCGGAAGAACACTGAAGCTTTCTTT.

The rearrangement joins TRBV5-1 to TRBJ2-5; D is ambiguous. This CDR3 region has 12 residues. Trimming removed 0 bases at V and 1 base at J, with 1 base between. CDR1 is SGHRS and CDR2 is YFSETQ in the germline V gene. In nucleotides, the CDR3 is TGCGCCAGCAGCTTGGCCCAAGAGACCCAGTACTTC. As protein: CASSLAQETQYF.

The V call is TRBV4-2, the J call TRBJ1-5; TRBD1 aligns across 7 bases. Germline trimming cut 0 bases from V and 5 bases from J; bases unmatched to any gene: 4. Germline V gene lookup returns CDR1 LGHNA and CDR2 YNFKEQ. The CDR3 is made up of 15 amino acids. For the CDR3, the DNA is TGTGCCAGCAGCCAAGATGGGACAGCACATCAGCCCCAGCATTTT. Translated, it gives CASSQDGTAHQPQHF.